One sample yielded the 32 T cell receptor beta chains listed below, sequenced in a study of memory CD4+ T cells and cytomegalovirus serostatus. Single viable CD3+CD4+CD8-CD45RO+ cells were sorted as the memory CD4+ T cells. This table comes from immunoSEQ multiplex PCR, and its TCRdb copy is limited to in-frame clones, with some not included. The sample lists 27,000 or so clones, about four fifths occurring once. Sequencing used memory CD4+ T cells from blood. The receptors derive from an adult in good health and CMV-seronegative.

The chain joins TRBV2 to TRBJ2-7; 9 bases map to TRBD1. The germline V gene encodes CDR1 SNHLY and CDR2 FYNNEI. With 7 bases clipped from V and 2 bases from J, the junction kept 6 bases outside the gene matches. The CDR3 runs 14 residues. The CDR3 sequence: CASTPTGGPYEQYF. CDR3 DNA: TGTGCCAGCACCCCGACAGGGGGGCCCTACGAGCAGTACTTC.

V and J are TRBV7-9 and TRBJ1-2; no clear D. Trimming stripped 3 bases from V and 3 bases from J, with 14 bases between. Per germline, CDR1 SEHNR and CDR2 FQNEAQ (reference sequence). There are 15 residues in the CDR3. DNA for the CDR3: TGTGCCAGCAGCTTTGGCCCCCATAACGACTATGGCTACACCTTC. This translates into CASSFGPHNDYGYTF.

This chain uses TRBV9 with TRBJ2-2; 9 bases align to TRBD2. The germline CDR1 and CDR2 sequences are SGDLS and YYNGEE. CDR3 length: 17 amino acids. V lost 4 bases to trimming and J lost 1 base; unmatched junction nucleotides: 8. In nucleotides, the CDR3 is TGTGCCAGCAGCCCCCATTCTAGCGGGGTGAACACCGGGGAGCTGTTTTTT. Translation gives CASSPHSSGVNTGELFF.

This chain joins TRBV14 and TRBJ1-3; the D is unclear. Germline assignment: CDR1 SGHDN and CDR2 FVKESK. Deletions cut 0 bases from V and 7 bases from J, with 7 bases between. The CDR3 consists of 13 residues. CDR3 loop: CASSQDLRNTIYF. CDR3 nucleotide sequence: TGTGCCAGCAGCCAAGATTTACGGAACACCATATATTTT. Variable domain in full (rest from reference TRBV14 and TRBJ1-3): EAGVTQFPSHSVIEKGQTVTLRCDPISGHDNLYWYRRVMGKEIKFLLHFVKESKQDESGMPNNRFLAERTGGTYSTLKVQPAELEDSGVYFCASSQDLRNTIYFGEGSWLTVV.

V is TRBV10-3 and J is TRBJ1-5; perhaps TRBD1 as D (6 bases). The CDR3 loop spans 14 amino acids. The V and J ends lost 11 bases and 1 base respectively, with 15 bases between them. The V gene's germline CDR1 is ENHRY and CDR2 SYGVKD. In DNA form, the CDR3 reads TGTGCCGTAGGGGGACGGGAGAGCAATCAGCCCCAGCATTTT. This codes for CAVGGRESNQPQHF.

The rearrangement links TRBV9 to TRBJ2-3, with TRBD2 matching 12 bases. V shed 2 bases, J shed 5 bases, and the junction held 6 bases outside the gene matches. Germline CDR1 reads SGDLS; CDR2 reads YYNGEE. The CDR3 extends over 16 amino acids. CDR3 sequence (DNA): TGTGCCAGCAGCGTCCTAGCGGGGGGGCTAGGAGATACGCAGTATTTT. It encodes CASSVLAGGLGDTQYF.

V usage is TRBV5-1 and J usage is TRBJ1-6; tentatively, D is TRBD1 (5 bases). Per the germline V gene, CDR1 is SGHRS and CDR2 is YFSETQ. V lost 0 bases and J 7 bases, leaving 11 bases between the germline ends. CDR3 length: 15 residues. CDR3 sequence (DNA): TGCGCCAGCAGCTTGGCTGCAGGGCGCAATTCACCCCTCCACTTT. Translating gives CASSLAAGRNSPLHF.

This clone was detected a few times. V and J are TRBV27 and TRBJ2-7; D gene uncertain. Looked up from germline, CDR1 is MNHEY and CDR2 is SMNVEV (reference sequence). Trimming stripped 3 bases from V and 1 base from J, with 7 bases between. The length of the CDR3 is 13 residues. The CDR3 spells CASSLSPSYEQYF. In nucleotides, the CDR3 is TGTGCCAGCAGTTTGAGCCCTTCCTACGAGCAGTACTTC.

The chain carries TRBV11-2 and TRBJ2-6; TRBD1 might be the D (6 bases). Germline CDR1 and CDR2: SGHAT and FQNNGV. CDR3 length equals 17 residues. Trimming left V 5 bases short and J 0 bases short, with 14 bases between. The CDR3: CASSARTDSSGANVLTF. The CDR3 DNA reads TGTGCCAGCAGCGCCCGGACAGATTCCTCTGGGGCCAACGTCCTGACTTTC.

This chain links TRBV2 with TRBJ2-3; 7 bases are a match to TRBD2. Per the germline V gene, CDR1 is SNHLY and CDR2 is FYNNEI. This CDR3 region has 13 residues. V lost 6 bases to trimming and J lost 3 bases; unmatched junction nucleotides: 3. CDR3 in amino acids: CASRAGRTDTQYF. CDR3 DNA sequence: TGTGCCAGCAGAGCGGGGAGGACAGATACGCAGTATTTT.

The rearrangement joins TRBV18 to TRBJ1-2; D remains ambiguous. Germline V gives CDR1 KGHSH, CDR2 LQKENI. CDR3 length: 17 residues. The V gene lost 4 bases and the J gene lost 1 base, with 19 bases spanning the gap. CDR3 in DNA: TGTGCCAGCTCACTTTCGAATCAGGTTTTTCATAACTATGGCTACACCTTC. Amino acid sequence: CASSLSNQVFHNYGYTF. Filled out from reference TRBV18 and TRBJ1-2, the complete variable domain reads NAGVMQNPRHLVRRRGQEARLRCSPMKGHSHVYWYRQLPEEGLKFMVYLQKENIIDESGMPKERFSAEFPKEGPSILRIQQVVRGDSAAYFCASSLSNQVFHNYGYTFGSGTRLTVV.

This chain uses TRBV4-2 with TRBJ1-4, with D perhaps TRBD1 (5 bases). Trimming pared 1 base from V and 2 bases from J, leaving 14 bases between. Germline assignment: CDR1 LGHNA and CDR2 YNFKEQ. The CDR3 is made up of 17 amino acids. The CDR3 DNA sequence: TGTGCCAGCAGCCAAGTCCAGGGCGTCTCGACTAATGAAAAACTGTTTTTT. Translating it yields CASSQVQGVSTNEKLFF.

This sequence joins TRBV19 and TRBJ1-1; D possibly corresponds to TRBD1 (6 bases). Trimming took off 2 bases at V and 8 bases at J, with 9 bases between the two ends. This CDR3 region has 12 residues. CDR1 LNHDA and CDR2 SQIVND come from the germline V gene (reference sequence). This CDR3 reads CASSIIGQEAFF. The CDR3 nucleotides are TGTGCCAGTAGTATAATCGGACAGGAAGCTTTCTTT.

The chain is built from TRBV5-5 and TRBJ1-2, with D perhaps matching TRBD1 (6 bases). The length of the CDR3 is 16 residues. Trimming cost V 0 bases and J 4 bases, with 16 bases left between them. Germline V gene data show CDR1 as SGHKS and CDR2 as YYEKEE (reference sequence). CDR3 coding DNA: TGTGCCAGCAGCTTGGGTGTGGGACAAGGGGTCTATGGCTACACCTTC. Its protein is CASSLGVGQGVYGYTF.

The J gene is TRBJ2-6, the V gene TRBV30; D call uncertain. Germline lookup yields CDR1 GTSNPN and CDR2 SVGIG (reference sequence). CDR3 length: 14 residues. The V end lost 0 bases, the J end lost 0 bases, and 3 bases lay between the germline ends. The CDR3 is CAWSVDSGANVLTF. CDR3 nucleotides: TGTGCCTGGAGTGTGGACTCTGGGGCCAACGTCCTGACTTTC.

The chain uses TRBV4-1 and TRBJ2-1; D is ambiguous. With 1 base removed from V and 5 bases from J, the gap between germline ends came to 12 bases. Per the germline V gene, CDR1 is MGHRA and CDR2 is YSYEKL. The CDR3 covers 15 residues. In DNA, the CDR3 is TGCGCCAGCAGCCAAGGGGGTAGGGCCGACAATGAGCAGTTCTTC. Its translation: CASSQGGRADNEQFF.

This clone was found once. The chain joins TRBV28 to TRBJ1-4; D unclear. Trimming took off 8 bases at V and 0 bases at J, with 4 bases between the two ends. Per germline, CDR1 MDHEN and CDR2 SYDVKM. The CDR3 spans 12 residues. CDR3 amino acids: CASETTNEKLFF. The CDR3 region has the DNA TGTGCCAGCGAGACAACTAATGAAAAACTGTTTTTT.

This clone was detected only a few times. The genes are TRBV19 and TRBJ1-1, with 10 nucleotides matching TRBD1. V shed 5 bases, J shed 3 bases, and the junction held 9 bases outside the gene matches. There are 16 residues in the CDR3. Looked up from germline, CDR1 is LNHDA and CDR2 is SQIVND (reference sequence). CDR3 sequence reads: CASSSGQGVGYTEAFF. The DNA of the CDR3 is TGTGCCAGTAGTTCAGGACAGGGGGTCGGGTACACTGAAGCTTTCTTT.

V is TRBV19 and J is TRBJ2-7, with a weak D call TRBD2 (6 bases). This CDR3 has 14 residues. Germline V gives CDR1 LNHDA, CDR2 SQIVND (reference sequence). Trimming took off 4 bases at V and 9 bases at J, with 19 bases between the two ends. CDR3 nucleotides: TGTGCCAGTAGTAATCCGGGGGAGCGCGATGGGCAGTACTTC. It codes for CASSNPGERDGQYF.

This clone was observed a handful of times. The chain links TRBV11-3 to TRBJ1-6; 7 bases are a match to TRBD1. The J segment lost 9 bases and the V segment lost 3 bases, leaving 8 bases of the junction unmatched. Germline V CDR1 and CDR2: SGHNT, YENEEA. The CDR3 spans 15 residues. CDR3 protein: CASSLRQGGSSPLHF. CDR3 DNA sequence: TGTGCCAGCAGCTTGAGACAGGGAGGGAGTTCACCCCTCCACTTT.

The V and J genes are TRBV29-1 and TRBJ1-4; D is perhaps TRBD1 (5 bases). Germline CDR1 and CDR2: SQVTM and ANQGSEA. V gave up 4 bases and J gave up 5 bases, with 11 bases separating them. This CDR3 spans 13 amino acids. The CDR3 spells CSVGDSINEKLFF. Here the CDR3 DNA reads TGCAGCGTTGGTGACAGTATAAATGAAAAACTGTTTTTT.

The rearrangement uses TRBV5-6 and TRBJ1-5; 9 bases agree with TRBD1. Germline lookup yields CDR1 SGHDT and CDR2 YYEEEE. The CDR3 totals 16 residues. J gave up 0 bases and V 4 bases, and 5 bases lay outside the gene matches. The CDR3 region has the DNA TGTGCCAGCAGCCTTGACAGGGGGTCTAGCAATCAGCCCCAGCATTTT. Translated: CASSLDRGSSNQPQHF.

The chain couples TRBV27 to TRBJ1-6; tentative D call: TRBD1 (5 bases). This CDR3 is built from 15 residues. Germline V gives CDR1 MNHEY, CDR2 SMNVEV (reference sequence). The V end lost 5 bases, the J end lost 9 bases, and 17 bases lay between the germline ends. The CDR3 DNA is TGTGCCAGCAGTGGGTCCCAAGGGGTAGGTTCACCCCTCCACTTT. This gives the protein CASSGSQGVGSPLHF.

This sequence joins TRBV7-8 and TRBJ1-4, with no clear D. V lost 0 bases and J 6 bases, leaving 11 bases between the germline ends. The CDR3 contains 15 residues. The germline CDR1 and CDR2 sequences are SGHVS and FQNEAQ. The CDR3, as DNA: TGTGCCAGCAGCTTAGCGAGTGTCCATTATGAAAAACTGTTTTTT. As protein: CASSLASVHYEKLFF.

The chain is built from TRBV25-1 and TRBJ2-1; TRBD2 aligns across 8 bases. With 8 bases clipped from V and 7 bases from J, the junction kept 7 bases outside the gene matches. There are 13 residues in the CDR3. Germline CDR1 and CDR2: MGHDK and SYGVNS. This chain's CDR3 is CASGASGLNEQFF. DNA of the CDR3: TGTGCCAGCGGGGCTAGCGGGTTGAATGAGCAGTTCTTC. Full variable domain (outside the CDR3, taken from reference TRBV25-1 and TRBJ2-1): EADIYQTPRYLVIGTGKKITLECSQTMGHDKMYWYQQDPGMELHLIHYSYGVNSTEKGDLSSESTVSRIRTEHFPLTLESARPSHTSQYLCASGASGLNEQFFGPGTRLTVL.

This chain connects TRBV7-6 to TRBJ2-2, with D unclear. V gave up 1 base and J gave up 1 base, with 7 bases separating them. Germline V gene data show CDR1 as SGHVS and CDR2 as FNYEAQ. This CDR3 region has 15 residues. The CDR3 sequence: CASSLDPGNTGELFF. The DNA for the CDR3 is TGTGCCAGCAGCTTAGACCCCGGGAACACCGGGGAGCTGTTTTTT.

V and J are TRBV19 and TRBJ1-4; TRBD1 aligns across 9 bases. Germline V gene sequence: CDR1 LNHDA, CDR2 SQIVND (reference sequence). The CDR3 is made up of 14 amino acids. The V and J ends lost 3 bases and 7 bases, in that order; junction bases with no gene match: 3. As DNA, the CDR3 is TGTGCCAGTAGTATGGACAGGGGTGGTGAAAAACTGTTTTTT. Its protein product is CASSMDRGGEKLFF. Using reference TRBV19 and TRBJ1-4 for the parts outside the CDR3, the full variable domain is DGGITQSPKYLFRKEGQNVTLSCEQNLNHDAMYWYRQDPGQGLRLIYYSQIVNDFQKGDIAEGYSVSREKKESFPLTVTSAQKNPTAFYLCASSMDRGGEKLFFGSGTQLSVL.

The chain couples TRBV29-1 to TRBJ1-1; 8 nucleotides match TRBD1. This CDR3 contains 12 residues. The germline CDR1 and CDR2 sequences are SQVTM and ANQGSEA. V lost 0 bases, J lost 7 bases, and 1 base stayed unmatched. The CDR3 reads CSVEDRGLEAFF. The CDR3 DNA reads TGCAGCGTTGAAGACAGGGGGCTTGAAGCTTTCTTT.

The chain combines TRBV19 with TRBJ1-5; 7 bases map to TRBD1. Germline trimming cut 6 bases from V and 0 bases from J; bases unmatched to any gene: 11. CDR3 length: 17 amino acids. Germline V gives CDR1 LNHDA, CDR2 SQIVND (reference sequence). The CDR3 reads CASRGQALSYSNQPQHF. The CDR3 DNA reads as TGTGCCAGTAGAGGACAGGCCCTATCATATAGCAATCAGCCCCAGCATTTT.

The genes are TRBV2 and TRBJ1-5; D is uncertain. Trimming stripped 4 bases from V and 3 bases from J, with 13 bases between. The CDR3 totals 15 residues. Per germline, CDR1 SNHLY and CDR2 FYNNEI. The CDR3 bases are TGTGCCAGCAGTGGGCGGGCAGACCACAATCAGCCCCAGCATTTT. Its protein product is CASSGRADHNQPQHF.

The CDR3, as DNA: TGTGCCAGCAGTGATTTGAAGGTCAAGGGGGTGGCCCAGCATTTT. Protein: CASSDLKVKGVAQHF. The rearrangement joins TRBV2 to TRBJ1-5; TRBD1 is a possible D gene (6 bases). V was shortened by 3 bases and J by 11 bases, with 20 bases between the two germline ends. Germline CDR1 is SNHLY and CDR2 is FYNNEI. The CDR3 loop spans 15 amino acids.

A remark on this clone: At one end, the junction sequence differs from germline, possibly due to a read error. The chain recombines TRBV28 with TRBJ2-7; 9 bases match TRBD1. CDR3 length: 13 amino acids. Germline CDR1 is MDHEN and CDR2 is SYDVKM. CDR3 sequence (DNA): TGTGCCACCGGACAGGGGATACTACGCGAGCAGCACTTC. The encoded protein is CATGQGILREQHF.